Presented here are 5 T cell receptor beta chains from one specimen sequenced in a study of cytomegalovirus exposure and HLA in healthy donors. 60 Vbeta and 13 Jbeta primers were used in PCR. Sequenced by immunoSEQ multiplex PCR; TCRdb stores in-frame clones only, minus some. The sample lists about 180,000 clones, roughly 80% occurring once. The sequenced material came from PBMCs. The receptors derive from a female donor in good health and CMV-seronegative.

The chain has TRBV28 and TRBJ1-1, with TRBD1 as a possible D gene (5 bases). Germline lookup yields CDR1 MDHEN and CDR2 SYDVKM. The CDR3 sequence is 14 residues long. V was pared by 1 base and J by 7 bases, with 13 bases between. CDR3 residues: CASSLFGQGVEAFF. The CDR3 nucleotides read TGTGCCAGCAGTTTATTCGGCCAGGGTGTTGAAGCTTTCTTT.

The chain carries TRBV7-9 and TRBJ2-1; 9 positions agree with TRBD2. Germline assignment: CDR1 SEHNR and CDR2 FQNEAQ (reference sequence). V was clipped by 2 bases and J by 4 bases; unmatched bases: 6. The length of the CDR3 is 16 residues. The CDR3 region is CASSLQRGATYNEQFF. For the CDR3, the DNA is TGTGCCAGCAGCTTACAGCGGGGGGCCACATACAATGAGCAGTTCTTC.

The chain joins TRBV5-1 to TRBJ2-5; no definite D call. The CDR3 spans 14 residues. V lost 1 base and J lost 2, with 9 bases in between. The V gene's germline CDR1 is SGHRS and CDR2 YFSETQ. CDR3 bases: TGCGCCAGCAGCTTGTGGTCACTACAAGAGACCCAGTACTTC. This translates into CASSLWSLQETQYF. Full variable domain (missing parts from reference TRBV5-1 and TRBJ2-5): KAGVTQTPRYLIKTRGQQVTLSCSPISGHRSVSWYQQTPGQGLQFLFEYFSETQRNKGNFPGRFSGRQFSNSRSEMNVSTLELGDSALYLCASSLWSLQETQYFGPGTRLLVL.

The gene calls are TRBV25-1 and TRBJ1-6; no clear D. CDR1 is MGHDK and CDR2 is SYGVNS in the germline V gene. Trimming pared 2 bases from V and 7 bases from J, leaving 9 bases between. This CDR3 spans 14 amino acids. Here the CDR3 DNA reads TGTGCCAGCAGTGAAGCCAGAGGGAATTCACCCCTCCACTTT. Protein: CASSEARGNSPLHF. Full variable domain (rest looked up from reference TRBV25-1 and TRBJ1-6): EADIYQTPRYLVIGTGKKITLECSQTMGHDKMYWYQQDPGMELHLIHYSYGVNSTEKGDLSSESTVSRIRTEHFPLTLESARPSHTSQYLCASSEARGNSPLHFGNGTRLTVT.

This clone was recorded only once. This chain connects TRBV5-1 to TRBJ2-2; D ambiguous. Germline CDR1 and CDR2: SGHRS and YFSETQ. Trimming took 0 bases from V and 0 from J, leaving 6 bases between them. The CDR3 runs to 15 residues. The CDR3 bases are TGCGCCAGCAGCTTGGGGAGTGCGAACACCGGGGAGCTGTTTTTT. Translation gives CASSLGSANTGELFF.